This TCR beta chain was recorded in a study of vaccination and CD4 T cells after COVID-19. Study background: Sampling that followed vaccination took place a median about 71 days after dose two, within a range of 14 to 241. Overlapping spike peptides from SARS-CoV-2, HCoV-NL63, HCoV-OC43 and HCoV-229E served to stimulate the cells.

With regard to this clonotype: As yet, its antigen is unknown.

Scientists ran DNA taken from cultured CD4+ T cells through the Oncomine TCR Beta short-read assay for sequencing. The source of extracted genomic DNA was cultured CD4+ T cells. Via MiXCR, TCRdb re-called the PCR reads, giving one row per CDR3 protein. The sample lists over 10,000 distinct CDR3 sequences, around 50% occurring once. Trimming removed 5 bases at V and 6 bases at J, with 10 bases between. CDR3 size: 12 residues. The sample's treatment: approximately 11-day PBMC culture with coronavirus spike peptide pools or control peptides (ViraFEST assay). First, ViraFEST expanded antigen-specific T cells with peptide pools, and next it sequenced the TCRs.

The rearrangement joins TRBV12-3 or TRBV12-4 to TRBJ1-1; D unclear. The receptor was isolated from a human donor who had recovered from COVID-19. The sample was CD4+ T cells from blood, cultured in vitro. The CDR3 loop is CASSRRGPEAFF. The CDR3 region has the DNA TGTGCCAGCAGTCGGCGCGGACCTGAAGCTTTCTTT.